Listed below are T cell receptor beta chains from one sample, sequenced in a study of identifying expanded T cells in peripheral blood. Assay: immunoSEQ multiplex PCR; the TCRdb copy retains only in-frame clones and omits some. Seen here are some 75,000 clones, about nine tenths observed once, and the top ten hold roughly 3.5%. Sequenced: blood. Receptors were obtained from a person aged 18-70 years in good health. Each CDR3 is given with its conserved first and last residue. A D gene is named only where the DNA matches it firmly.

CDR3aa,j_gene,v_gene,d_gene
CASSKRASGGPDNEQFF,TRBJ2-1,TRBV7-3,TRBD2
CASQTGATGELFF,TRBJ2-2,TRBV19,TRBD1
CASSFEVPPYEQYF,TRBJ2-7,TRBV7-2,.
CASSFTSGTRETQYF,TRBJ2-5,TRBV4-1,.
CASSRPGTFSYNEQFF,TRBJ2-1,TRBV27,.
CASSWDRREQYF,TRBJ2-7,TRBV2,.
CASSPGLANSDTQYF,TRBJ2-3,TRBV18,TRBD2
CASRPEWGPYEQYF,TRBJ2-7,TRBV11-2,.
CASTPSGGFSYNEQFF,TRBJ2-1,TRBV9,TRBD2
CASRRTASSYEQYF,TRBJ2-7,TRBV5-1,.
CASSYSEAIGTQYF,TRBJ2-3,TRBV6-5,.
CASSIDANQPQHF,TRBJ1-5,TRBV19,.
CASSAGSGIQYF,TRBJ2-4,TRBV9,.
CASSLGLAGGPGELFF,TRBJ2-2,TRBV7-2,TRBD2
CASSLAGGQGGYGYTF,TRBJ1-2,TRBV7-2,TRBD1
CASSENGAPGNTIYF,TRBJ1-3,TRBV6-1,.
CASSFRGPGNRDRELFF,TRBJ2-2,TRBV5-5,.
CASSLARGDTEAFF,TRBJ1-1,TRBV5-1,.
CASSLRADSSYEQYF,TRBJ2-7,TRBV28,.
CASSQEISPTLYEQYF,TRBJ2-7,TRBV4-3,.
CASSQVGTGGTEAFF,TRBJ1-1,TRBV4-1,TRBD1
CASSLGTRDSYNEQFF,TRBJ2-1,TRBV5-1,.
CASSYSEGFGYTF,TRBJ1-2,TRBV6-5,.
CASSPDSFYGYTF,TRBJ1-2,TRBV18,.
CASSTLYLGQQYF,TRBJ2-7,TRBV5-6,.
CASSQVLTYYNEQFF,TRBJ2-1,TRBV4-3,.
CSVMATGSEQYF,TRBJ2-7,TRBV29-1,TRBD1
CASKAGIGRGSYNEQFF,TRBJ2-1,TRBV19,.
CASNPFGGSGSYEQYF,TRBJ2-7,TRBV27,.
CASSVGTANSPLHF,TRBJ1-6,TRBV6-1,TRBD1
CASSFLITDTQYF,TRBJ2-3,TRBV5-4,.
CASSLRRTGGQHNEQFF,TRBJ2-1,TRBV5-6,TRBD1
CASSEEGTDLKF,TRBJ1-5,TRBV2,.
CSVYGQTNEKLFF,TRBJ1-4,TRBV29-1,.
CASSQGVGETQYF,TRBJ2-5,TRBV4-3,.
CASSLDRGHEDTQYF,TRBJ2-3,TRBV27,TRBD1
CSVGDNRENYGYTF,TRBJ1-2,TRBV29-1,.
CASAGGNTDTQYF,TRBJ2-3,TRBV18,TRBD1
CATSREGDNEQFF,TRBJ2-1,TRBV15,.
CASSPGTGSYEQYF,TRBJ2-7,TRBV7-2,TRBD1